This TCR beta chain was identified in a study of shared clonotypes between healthy human individuals (dated by TCRdb to about 2020). Context from the whole study: Three men and a couple of women, aged 18 to 49 years, made up the cohort. To estimate repertoire size and how much clonotype sharing occurs between individuals, the study deeply sequenced the blood TCR repertoires of about five healthy adults. Different laboratories and diverse techniques were used to prepare libraries and sequence TCR repertoires, to increase sequencing depth and limit assay-specific biases. Leukapheresis yielded between about 0.85 and 9.5 billion PBMCs per donor.

Using the deep immunoSEQ assay, TCR CDR3 regions were amplified from genomic DNA by multiplex PCR. Genomic DNA extracted from each cell subset was distributed evenly over all wells of several immunoSEQ 96-well plates, and each plate served as one replicate. For unsorted PBMC, each replicate PCR was loaded with about 280 ng genomic DNA, equivalent to about 30,000 T cell genomes. Unsorted PBMC genomic DNA was sequenced across ten immunoSEQ deep assay plates. Purified libraries were measured with a Qubit 3.0 fluorometer, size-checked on a Bioanalyzer 2100, and measured again with the KAPA Library Quantification kit. Every immunoSEQ 96-well plate was sequenced on a separate single-read 150-cycle Illumina NextSeq 550 flow cell. The paper's data handling went like this. Because the immunoSEQ output included only junctional sequences and no quality scores, the filtering could not be the same as the filtering used for full-length reads. Sequences were annotated with PyIR, a Python wrapper for IgBLAST v1.9, using IMGT germline references to assign V/J genes and CDR3. Reads with weak V/J assignments (E-value above 1e-6), missing CDR3, stop codons, out-of-frame junctions, or ambiguous translated residues were removed. V3J clonotypes were defined by identical inferred V gene, J gene, and CDR3 amino acid sequence. Percentage overlap between repertoires was computed as shared unique clonotypes divided by the size of the smaller repertoire. Three approaches were used to assess repertoire richness: RTK rarefaction, the Chao1 estimator, and Recon v2.1 estimates of unobserved clonotypes. In TCRdb, the immuneACCESS table is reduced to in-frame sequences with V and J assigned. These tables do not hold every clone; where another copy was compared, an unresolved V gene accounts for under half, and the others remain unexplained. That table supplies the V and J calls and clone size; D and trimming were determined from the DNA. In all, the sample holds 450,000 to 500,000 clones, and roughly four fifths of those were seen once. Together, the top ten hold 10% to 15% of the sample.

The donors were healthy, HIV-negative adults who had no recently reported acute infections or vaccinations. Only Caucasian adults living in Nashville, Tennessee, USA were represented among the donors. For unsorted samples, about 90 million PBMCs were counted and genomic DNA was extracted with the QIAamp DNA Blood Mini kit. Blood was collected by leukapheresis, and PBMCs were isolated by Ficoll-Histopaque density gradient centrifugation and then cryopreserved in liquid nitrogen vapor phase. About this clone: Its cognate antigen has yet to be identified. No much larger clone is present one base from it, and per-base qualities are unavailable.

Trimming accounts for 5 bases at V and 11 bases at J, while the number of junction bases matched to no gene is 6. Spanning cysteine to phenylalanine, the CDR3 consists of 12 amino acids. Of all the DNA, just the CDR3 is kept, 36 bases in frame from base 1. According to the germline V gene (reference sequence), CDR1 reads LNHDA and CDR2 reads SQIVND. Results the study describes overall, beyond this receptor: Pairwise subsampling led to the expectation that sequencing depth would affect the degree of clonotype sharing among donors. The genetic and exposure-history diversity represented was limited by the small number of donors. Sampling was restricted to blood, and TCR repertoires in tissues likely differ from the TCR repertoires found in blood.

The chain couples TRBV19 to TRBJ2-1, with TRBD2 matching 7 junction bases. This clonotype was sampled from a woman aged 40 to 55 in good health. Some clones in this sample may be carry-over from other donors' samples. Sample: PBMCs. The CDR3 reads as follows: CASSASGLKQFF. The bases are TGTGCCAGTAGTGCCTCGGGACTAAAGCAGTTCTTC.